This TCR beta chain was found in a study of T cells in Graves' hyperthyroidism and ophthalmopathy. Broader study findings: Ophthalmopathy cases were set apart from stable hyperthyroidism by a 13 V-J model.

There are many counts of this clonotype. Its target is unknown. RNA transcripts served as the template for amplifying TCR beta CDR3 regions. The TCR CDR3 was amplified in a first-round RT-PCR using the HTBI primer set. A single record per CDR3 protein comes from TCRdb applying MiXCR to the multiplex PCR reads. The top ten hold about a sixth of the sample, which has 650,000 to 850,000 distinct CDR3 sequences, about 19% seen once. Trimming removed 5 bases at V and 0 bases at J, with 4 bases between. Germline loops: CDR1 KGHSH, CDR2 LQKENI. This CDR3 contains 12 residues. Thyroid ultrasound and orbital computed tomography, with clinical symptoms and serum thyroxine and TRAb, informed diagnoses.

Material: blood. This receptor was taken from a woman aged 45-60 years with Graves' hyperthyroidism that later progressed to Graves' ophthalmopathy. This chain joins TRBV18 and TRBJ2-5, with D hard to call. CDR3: CASSSDQETQYF. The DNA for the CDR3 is TGTGCCAGCTCAAGCGACCAAGAGACCCAGTACTTC.